Listed here are 26 T cell receptor beta chains from one sample, sequenced in a study of human T cells and chemical hapten exposure. TCRdb analysed the RACE reads with MiXCR anew, one entry per CDR3 protein. The repertoire has 300,000 to 400,000 distinct CDR3 sequences, around 7% of them found once; the top ten carry roughly 7.9%. Time point noted: patch test 1, 2 weeks after DPC sensitization. Noted treatment: therapeutic diphenylcyclopropenone sensitization with weekly scalp DPC. Specimen: whole blood, collected in connection with sensitization to the hapten diphenylcyclopropenone (DPC). The receptor set was obtained from a woman aged 18-29 years with alopecia areata. Some clones in this sample may be carry-over from other donors' samples.

This clonotype was detected many times. The V gene is TRBV6-2 or TRBV6-3, the J gene TRBJ2-7; possible D gene TRBD1, 5 bases. The CDR3 spans 14 residues. V lost 7 bases and J 0 bases, leaving 13 bases between the germline ends. Germline V gives CDR1 MNHEY, CDR2 SVGEGT. The CDR3 sequence: CASNKQVLSYEQYF. The CDR3 region has the DNA TGTGCCAGCAATAAACAGGTGCTCTCCTACGAGCAGTACTTC.

This clonotype was counted a few times. This rearrangement joins TRBV6-5 to TRBJ1-2; D may be TRBD1 (5 bases). V was clipped by 2 bases and J by 6 bases, with 16 bases between them. The CDR3 covers 15 residues. Germline assignment: CDR1 MNHEY and CDR2 SVGAGI. The CDR3 here is CASSYLTGTVDGYTF. Here the CDR3 DNA reads TGTGCCAGCAGTTACCTGACCGGGACTGTTGATGGCTACACCTTC.

The V call is TRBV18, the J call TRBJ2-6, with a possible D match to TRBD1 (6 bases). The CDR3 covers 16 residues. Trimming shortened V by 5 bases and J by 4 bases, and 15 bases separated the two germline ends. Germline V lookup: CDR1 KGHSH, CDR2 LQKENI. This chain's CDR3 is CASSDLTGSGANVLTF. For the CDR3, the DNA is TGTGCCAGCTCAGATTTAACAGGGTCCGGGGCCAACGTCCTGACTTTC.

The chain employs TRBV6-1 and TRBJ1-5, with D unresolved. Deletions cut 6 bases from V and 1 base from J, with 25 bases between. Germline assignment: CDR1 MNHNS and CDR2 SASEGT. This CDR3 is built from 19 residues. The CDR3 loop is CASSPRAGSYSVSNQPQHF. The CDR3 bases are TGTGCCAGCAGCCCGCGGGCAGGTTCTTATTCGGTGAGCAATCAGCCCCAGCATTTT.

This clonotype was found a few times. The chain uses TRBV24-1 and TRBJ1-2; 9 nucleotides line up with TRBD1. CDR3 size: 15 residues. Germline values: CDR1 KGHDR, CDR2 SFDVKD. The junction had 7 bases not matched to a gene; V was cut back by 4 bases and J by 5 bases. The CDR3 sequence: CATSEAGTGNYGYTF. The CDR3 bases are TGTGCCACCAGTGAAGCCGGGACAGGGAATTATGGCTACACCTTC.

This clonotype was counted ten times or more. The V call is TRBV3-1, the J call TRBJ2-2, with D possibly TRBD1 on 5 matching bases. Germline CDR1 and CDR2: LGHDT and YNNKEL (reference sequence). CDR3 length equals 14 residues. Trimming removed 3 bases at V and 7 bases at J, with 12 bases between. The CDR3 reads CASSQTTGRGELFF. The DNA of the CDR3 is TGTGCCAGCAGCCAGACCACAGGTCGCGGGGAGCTGTTTTTT. Looking up the rest from reference TRBV3-1 and TRBJ2-2 gives the full variable domain: DTAVSQTPKYLVTQMGNDKSIKCEQNLGHDTMYWYKQDSKKFLKIMFSYNNKELIINETVPNRFSPKSPDKAHLNLHINSLELGDSAVYFCASSQTTGRGELFFGEGSRLTVL.

As to this clonotype: The junction departs from the called germline gene at one end, perhaps through a read error. V is TRBV7-7 and J is TRBJ2-5; 7 bases agree with TRBD1. The CDR3 length is 15 residues. The germline gives CDR1 SSHAT, CDR2 FNYEAQ (reference sequence). DNA for the CDR3: TGTGCTAGCAGCTTAGGGGGACAGACTCAAGAGACCCAGTACTTC. This codes for CASSLGGQTQETQYF.

V and J are TRBV6-6 and TRBJ2-2, with D perhaps matching TRBD1 or TRBD2 (5 bases each). Germline assignment: CDR1 MNHNY and CDR2 SVGAGI (reference sequence). This CDR3 has 16 amino acids. The germline V and J ends were trimmed by 6 bases and 6 bases, with 20 bases remaining between them. The CDR3 DNA is TGTGCCAGCAGCCTAGGCGGGCAGGGCGTCCCCGGGGAGCTGTTTTTT. Its translation is CASSLGGQGVPGELFF.

The J gene is TRBJ2-3, the V gene TRBV6-1; D gene unclear. Between the trimmed V and J ends, which lost 7 bases and 7 bases, there was a span of 15 bases. Germline CDR1 reads MNHNS; CDR2 reads SASEGT. The CDR3 sequence is 13 residues long. CDR3 sequence (DNA): TGTGCCAGCATGCTGGGATCCGTTAATACGCAGTATTTT. This codes for CASMLGSVNTQYF.

Many counts were recorded for this clonotype. The chain recombines TRBV20-1 with TRBJ2-7; 11 positions match TRBD2. CDR1 and CDR2 from the germline V gene are DFQATT and SNEGSKA (reference sequence). The CDR3 spans 13 residues. J lost 3 bases, V lost 5 bases, and 3 bases had no gene match. This chain's CDR3 is CSAGLAGHYEQYF. The CDR3, as DNA: TGCAGTGCTGGACTAGCGGGTCACTACGAGCAGTACTTC.

The rearrangement uses TRBV10-3 and TRBJ2-7; TRBD1 is a possible D gene (5 bases). Between the trimmed V and J ends, which lost 0 bases and 5 bases, there was a span of 11 bases. CDR1 ENHRY and CDR2 SYGVKD come from the germline V gene. The length of the CDR3 is 14 residues. The CDR3 sequence: CAISESAGQDEQYF. The CDR3 nucleotides read TGTGCCATCAGTGAGTCTGCAGGGCAGGACGAGCAGTACTTC.

This clonotype has ten or more counts. The V and J genes are TRBV3-1 and TRBJ2-5; D may be TRBD2 (6 bases). The CDR3 extends over 15 amino acids. The V and J ends lost 3 bases and 4 bases respectively, with 15 bases between them. Germline CDR1 LGHDT, CDR2 YNNKEL (reference sequence). The CDR3 DNA reads as TGTGCCAGCAGCCAGAGAGGGATGGGACTAGAGACCCAGTACTTC. Translated: CASSQRGMGLETQYF.

The J gene is TRBJ2-6, the V gene TRBV6-2 or TRBV6-3; tentatively, D is TRBD2 (5 bases). Germline CDR1 MNHEY, CDR2 SVGEGT. The CDR3 is 18 residues long. With 2 bases removed from V and 1 base from J, the gap between germline ends came to 15 bases. The DNA for the CDR3 is TGTGCCAGCAGTTACCCGCAGCCGGAGGTTTCTGGGGCCAACGTCCTGACTTTC. This translates into CASSYPQPEVSGANVLTF.

This clonotype was counted between two and nine times. This chain links TRBV2 with TRBJ1-2; D is uncertain. Trimming pared 8 bases from V and 2 bases from J, leaving 12 bases between. Germline V lookup: CDR1 SNHLY, CDR2 FYNNEI. The CDR3 has 13 amino acids. CDR3 region: CASLRAGNYGYTF. CDR3 nucleotide sequence: TGTGCCAGCCTCCGGGCCGGGAACTATGGCTACACCTTC.

This clonotype was seen only a few times. The chain couples TRBV6-2 or TRBV6-3 to TRBJ1-2; a possible D gene is TRBD1 (5 bases). The germline V gene encodes CDR1 MNHEY and CDR2 SVGEGT. CDR3 length: 13 residues. The V end was cut by 7 bases, the J end by 3 bases, with 12 bases between. The CDR3 region has the DNA TGTGCCAGCACCAGGGAGGTGGACTATGGCTACACCTTC. Translation gives CASTREVDYGYTF.

This chain joins TRBV28 and TRBJ2-1, with D uncertain. This CDR3 is 11 amino acids long. Trimming left V 10 bases short and J 9 bases short, with 13 bases between. From germline, CDR1 is MDHEN and CDR2 SYDVKM. CDR3 sequence: CATSRAAEQFF. In DNA, the CDR3 is TGTGCCACCTCAAGGGCGGCTGAGCAGTTCTTC.

This clonotype was counted at least ten times. The V and J genes are TRBV2 and TRBJ2-7; 9 bases are a match to TRBD1. The CDR3 runs to 14 residues. The ends lost 6 bases at V and 4 bases at J; junction bases unmatched: 7. In germline, CDR1 is SNHLY, CDR2 FYNNEI. The CDR3 spells CASSRDRVLYEQYF. For the CDR3, the DNA is TGTGCCAGCAGCCGGGACAGGGTTTTATACGAGCAGTACTTC. The entire variable domain, with the rest obtained from reference TRBV2 and TRBJ2-7, is as follows: EPEVTQTPSHQVTQMGQEVILRCVPISNHLYFYWYRQILGQKVEFLVSFYNNEISEKSEIFDDQFSVERPDGSNFTLKIRSTKLEDSAMYFCASSRDRVLYEQYFGPGTRLTVT.

In this sample, this clonotype turned up a few times. This chain joins TRBV7-2 and TRBJ2-5; no clear D. The V gene's germline CDR1 is SGHTA and CDR2 FQGNSA. Trimming shortened V by 5 bases and J by 0 bases, and 16 bases separated the two germline ends. The CDR3 sequence is 16 residues long. CDR3 sequence (DNA): TGTGCCAGCAGCCCCTTAGGACCAGCCTACCAAGAGACCCAGTACTTC. This encodes CASSPLGPAYQETQYF. Filled out from reference TRBV7-2 and TRBJ2-5, the complete variable domain reads GAGVSQSPSNKVTEKGKDVELRCDPISGHTALYWYRQSLGQGLEFLIYFQGNSAPDKSGLPSDRFSAERTGGSVSTLTIQRTQQEDSAVYLCASSPLGPAYQETQYFGPGTRLLVL.

The chain has TRBV4-3 and TRBJ2-1, with a tentative D call TRBD1 (6 bases). This CDR3 region has 17 residues. Germline CDR1 reads LGHNA; CDR2 reads YSLEER. Between the trimmed V and J ends, which lost 1 base and 4 bases, there was a span of 17 bases. CDR3: CASSQGDYRDYYNEQFF. DNA of the CDR3: TGCGCCAGCAGCCAAGGGGATTACAGGGATTATTACAATGAGCAGTTCTTC.

This clonotype was recorded a few times. This chain uses TRBV2 with TRBJ2-2; the match to TRBD2 covers 9 bases. Germline lookup yields CDR1 SNHLY and CDR2 FYNNEI. After removal of 7 bases from V and 6 bases from J, the junction contained 9 bases not matched to a gene. The CDR3 runs 15 residues. This chain's CDR3 is CASNVASGVSGELFF. CDR3 DNA sequence: TGTGCCAGCAATGTAGCTAGCGGGGTTTCCGGGGAGCTGTTTTTT. Looking up the rest from reference TRBV2 and TRBJ2-2 gives the full variable domain: EPEVTQTPSHQVTQMGQEVILRCVPISNHLYFYWYRQILGQKVEFLVSFYNNEISEKSEIFDDQFSVERPDGSNFTLKIRSTKLEDSAMYFCASNVASGVSGELFFGEGSRLTVL.

This clonotype was seen a few times. The chain joins TRBV7-3 to TRBJ1-1; tentative D call: TRBD1 (5 bases). V lost 4 bases and J lost 7, with 13 bases in between. The CDR3 contains 13 residues. Germline V CDR1 and CDR2: SGHTA, FQGTGA. The CDR3 DNA is TGTGCCAGCAGCTCCCTCCAGGGCGGTGAAGCTTTCTTT. Translated: CASSSLQGGEAFF.

This clonotype was picked up a small number of times. This chain uses TRBV12-3 or TRBV12-4 with TRBJ2-5, with D possibly being TRBD1 (5 bases). The V gene lost 8 bases and the J gene lost 4 bases, with 11 bases spanning the gap. The CDR3 runs 12 residues. Here the CDR3 reads CASLDQGETQYF. Here the CDR3 DNA reads TGTGCCAGCTTGGACCAGGGAGAGACCCAGTACTTC.

Worth noting for this clonotype: This sequence may be a read error, since a much larger clone differs from it by one base. The chain joins TRBV6-2 or TRBV6-3 to TRBJ2-3; D is uncertain. Trimming removed 3 bases at V and 5 bases at J, with 12 bases between. The CDR3 has 14 amino acids. Germline V gives CDR1 MNHEY, CDR2 SVGEGT. CDR3 bases: TGTGCCAGCAGTTATCCGGCGCGTGGAGATACGCAGTATTTT. This encodes CASSYPARGDTQYF.

This clonotype was seen a handful of times. CDR3 protein: CASSPKAGLAETQYF. DNA of the CDR3: TGTGCCAGCAGCCCCAAAGCGGGACTAGCGGAGACCCAGTACTTC. The chain has TRBV3-1 and TRBJ2-5, with TRBD2 matching over 10 bases. V trimming: 4 bases; J trimming: 5 bases; junction bases outside the gene matches: 7. This CDR3 has 15 residues. Per the germline V gene, CDR1 is LGHDT and CDR2 is YNNKEL (reference sequence).

This clonotype was counted between two and nine times. The CDR3 reads CASSPRQGLNSPLHF. The CDR3 coding sequence is TGTGCCAGCAGCCCCAGACAGGGGCTGAATTCACCCCTCCACTTT. The chain uses TRBV7-2 and TRBJ1-6, with 8 bases matching TRBD1. CDR3 length: 15 residues. Trimming cost V 5 bases and J 7 bases; bases outside gene matches: 7. Germline lookup yields CDR1 SGHTA and CDR2 FQGNSA.

This clonotype was seen ten or more times. The V gene is TRBV6-1, the J gene TRBJ2-7; perhaps TRBD2 as D (5 bases). Germline V CDR1 and CDR2: MNHNS, SASEGT. The ends were cut back, 2 bases at V and 5 bases at J, with 10 bases in the middle. The CDR3 runs to 13 residues. The CDR3 DNA reads as TGTGCCAGCAGTGAAAGTCCGGGAAACGAGCAGTACTTC. Translation: CASSESPGNEQYF.